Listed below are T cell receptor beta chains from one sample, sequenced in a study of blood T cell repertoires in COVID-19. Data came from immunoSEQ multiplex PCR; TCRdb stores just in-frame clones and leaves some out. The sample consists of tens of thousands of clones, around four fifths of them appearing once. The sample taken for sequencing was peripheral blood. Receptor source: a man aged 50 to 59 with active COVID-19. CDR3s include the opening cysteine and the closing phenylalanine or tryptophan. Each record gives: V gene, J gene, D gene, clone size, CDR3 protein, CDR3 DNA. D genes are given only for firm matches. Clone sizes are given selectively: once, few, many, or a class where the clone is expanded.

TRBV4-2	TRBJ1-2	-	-	CASSQGRGGNYGYTF	TGTGCCAGCAGCCAAGGGAGGGGGGGGAACTATGGCTACACCTTC
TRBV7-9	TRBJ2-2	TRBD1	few	CASSFGDRGSGELFF	TGTGCCAGCAGCTTCGGAGACAGGGGGTCCGGGGAGCTGTTTTTT
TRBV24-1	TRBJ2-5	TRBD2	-	CATSDATLAGRIETQYF	TGTGCCACCAGTGACGCAACACTAGCGGGAAGAATAGAGACCCAGTACTTC
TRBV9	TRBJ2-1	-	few	CASSSGTFEQFF	TGTGCCAGCAGCTCAGGGACTTTTGAGCAGTTCTTC
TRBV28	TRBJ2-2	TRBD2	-	CASSLPGGANTGELFF	TGTGCCAGCAGTCTCCCCGGGGGGGCGAACACCGGGGAGCTGTTTTTT
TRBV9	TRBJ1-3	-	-	CASSVVGGSGNTIYF	TGTGCCAGCAGCGTAGTTGGGGGGTCAGGAAACACCATATATTTT
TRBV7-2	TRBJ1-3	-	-	CASSLALSGNTIYF	TGTGCCAGCAGCTTAGCTCTCTCTGGAAACACCATATATTTT
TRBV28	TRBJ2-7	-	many	CASSPQGYEQYF	TGTGCCAGCAGTCCACAGGGCTACGAGCAGTACTTC
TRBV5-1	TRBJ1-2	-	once	CASSLGTSYEGYGYTF	TGCGCCAGCAGCCTAGGGACATCCTACGAGGGCTATGGCTACACCTTC
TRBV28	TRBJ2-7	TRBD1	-	CASARDSYEQYF	TGTGCCAGCGCCCGGGACAGCTACGAGCAGTACTTC
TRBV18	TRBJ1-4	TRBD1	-	CASSLLIGDRDEKLFF	TGTGCCAGCTCACTCTTGATCGGGGACAGAGATGAAAAACTGTTTTTT
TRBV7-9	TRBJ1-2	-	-	CASTLRADLLSGYTF	TGTGCCAGCACCCTCCGAGCGGATCTTCTAAGTGGCTACACCTTC
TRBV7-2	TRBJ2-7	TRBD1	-	CASSRLQGAEQYF	TGTGCCAGCAGCCGGTTACAGGGGGCGGAACAGTACTTC
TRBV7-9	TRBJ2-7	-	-	CASSQSLGGTYEQYF	TGTGCCAGCAGTCAGAGCCTCGGGGGAACCTACGAGCAGTACTTC
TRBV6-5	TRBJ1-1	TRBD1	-	CASIDLGQVNTEAFF	TGTGCCAGCATAGACCTGGGACAGGTGAACACTGAAGCTTTCTTT
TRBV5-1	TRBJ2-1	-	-	CASSTGGVKDEQFF	TGCGCCAGCAGCACAGGGGGGGTTAAGGATGAGCAGTTCTTC
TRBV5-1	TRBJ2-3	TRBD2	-	CASSEAGGGTQYF	TGCGCCAGCAGCGAGGCGGGGGGCGGTACGCAGTATTTT
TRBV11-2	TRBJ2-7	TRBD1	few	CASSLDGQGREQYF	TGTGCCAGCAGCTTAGACGGACAGGGACGGGAGCAGTACTTC
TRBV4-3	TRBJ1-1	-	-	CASSQPTWGGVITEAFF	TGCGCCAGCAGCCAACCTACGTGGGGGGGCGTTATCACTGAAGCTTTCTTT
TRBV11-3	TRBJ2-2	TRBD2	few	CASSPGTSGSTGELFF	TGTGCCAGCAGCCCGGGGACTAGCGGGAGCACCGGGGAGCTGTTTTTT
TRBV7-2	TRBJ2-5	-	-	CASSLGTQGTQYF	TGTGCCAGCAGCTTGGGGACACAGGGGACCCAGTACTTC
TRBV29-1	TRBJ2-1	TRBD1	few	CSGYGTGDNEQFF	TGCAGCGGTTACGGGACAGGGGACAATGAGCAGTTCTTC
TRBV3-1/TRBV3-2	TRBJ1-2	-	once	CASSRGGGYTF	TGTGCCAGCAGCCGGGGGGGTGGCTACACCTTC
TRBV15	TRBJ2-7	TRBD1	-	CATSSSRTGGFYEQYF	TGTGCCACCAGCAGTAGTCGGACAGGGGGGTTCTACGAGCAGTACTTC
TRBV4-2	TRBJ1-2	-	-	CASSQDGGVYGYTF	TGTGCCAGCAGCCAAGACGGGGGTGTCTATGGCTACACCTTC
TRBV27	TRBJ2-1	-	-	CASSLGQGLYNEQFF	TGTGCCAGCAGTTTGGGGCAGGGGCTTTACAATGAGCAGTTCTTC